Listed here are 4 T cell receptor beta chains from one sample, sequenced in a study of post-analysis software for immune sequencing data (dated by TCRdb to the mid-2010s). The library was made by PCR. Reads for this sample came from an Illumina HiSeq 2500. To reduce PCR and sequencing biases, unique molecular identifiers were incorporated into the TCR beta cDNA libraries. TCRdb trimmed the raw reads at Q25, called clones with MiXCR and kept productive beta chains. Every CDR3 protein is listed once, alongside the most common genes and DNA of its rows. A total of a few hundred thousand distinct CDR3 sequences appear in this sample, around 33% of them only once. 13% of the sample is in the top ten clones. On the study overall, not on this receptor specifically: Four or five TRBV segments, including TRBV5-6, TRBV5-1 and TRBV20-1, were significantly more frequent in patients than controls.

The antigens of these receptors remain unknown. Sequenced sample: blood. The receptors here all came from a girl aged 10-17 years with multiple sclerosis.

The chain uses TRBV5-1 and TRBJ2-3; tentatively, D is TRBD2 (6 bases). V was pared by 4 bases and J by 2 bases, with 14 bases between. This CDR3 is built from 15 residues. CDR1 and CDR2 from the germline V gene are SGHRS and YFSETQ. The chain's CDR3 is CASSRRGPNTDTQYF. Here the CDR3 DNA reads TGCGCCAGCAGCAGGCGGGGACCTAACACAGATACGCAGTATTTT.

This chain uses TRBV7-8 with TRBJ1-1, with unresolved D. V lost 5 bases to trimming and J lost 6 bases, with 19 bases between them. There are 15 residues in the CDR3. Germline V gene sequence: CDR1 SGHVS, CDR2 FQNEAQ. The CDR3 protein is CASSPRGGWLPEAFF. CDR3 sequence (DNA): TGTGCCAGCAGCCCAAGAGGAGGGTGGCTCCCTGAAGCTTTCTTT.

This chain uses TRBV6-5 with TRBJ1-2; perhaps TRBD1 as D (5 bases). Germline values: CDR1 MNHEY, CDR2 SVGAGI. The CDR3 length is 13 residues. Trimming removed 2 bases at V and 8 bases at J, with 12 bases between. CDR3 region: CASSYGTERGYTF. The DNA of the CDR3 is TGTGCCAGCAGTTACGGGACGGAAAGAGGCTACACCTTC.

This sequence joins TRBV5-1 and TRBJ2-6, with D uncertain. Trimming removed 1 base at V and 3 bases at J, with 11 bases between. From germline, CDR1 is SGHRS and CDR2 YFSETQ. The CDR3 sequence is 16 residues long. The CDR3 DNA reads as TGCGCCAGCAGCTTGAGGTCCGTCCGTGGGGCCAACGTCCTGACTTTC. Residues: CASSLRSVRGANVLTF.